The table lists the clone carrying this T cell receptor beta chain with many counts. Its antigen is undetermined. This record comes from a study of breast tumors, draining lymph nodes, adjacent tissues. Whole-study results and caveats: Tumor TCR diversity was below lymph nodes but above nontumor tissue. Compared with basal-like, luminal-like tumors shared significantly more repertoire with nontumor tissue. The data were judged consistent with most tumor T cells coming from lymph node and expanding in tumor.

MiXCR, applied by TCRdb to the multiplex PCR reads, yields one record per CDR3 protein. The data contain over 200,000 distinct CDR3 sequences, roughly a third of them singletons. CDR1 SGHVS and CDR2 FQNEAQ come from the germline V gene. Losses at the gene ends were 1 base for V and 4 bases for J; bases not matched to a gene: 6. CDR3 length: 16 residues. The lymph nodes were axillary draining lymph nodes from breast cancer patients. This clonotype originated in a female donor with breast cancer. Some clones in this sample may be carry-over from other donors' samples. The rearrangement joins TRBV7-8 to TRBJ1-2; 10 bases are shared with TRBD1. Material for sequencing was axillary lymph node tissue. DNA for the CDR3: TGTGCCAGCAGCTTAGTGACGGACAGGGGGACCTATGGCTACACCTTC. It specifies CASSLVTDRGTYGYTF.